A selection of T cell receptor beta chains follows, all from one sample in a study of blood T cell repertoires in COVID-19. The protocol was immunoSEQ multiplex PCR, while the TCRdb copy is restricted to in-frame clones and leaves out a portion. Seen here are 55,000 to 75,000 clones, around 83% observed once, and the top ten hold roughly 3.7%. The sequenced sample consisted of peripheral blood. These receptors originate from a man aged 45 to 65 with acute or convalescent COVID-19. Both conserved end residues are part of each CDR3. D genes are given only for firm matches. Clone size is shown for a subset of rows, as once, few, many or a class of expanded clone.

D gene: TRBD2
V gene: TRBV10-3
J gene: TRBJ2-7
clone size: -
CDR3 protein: CAISDGEGEQYF
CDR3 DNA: TGTGCCATCAGTGACGGGGAGGGCGAGCAGTACTTC

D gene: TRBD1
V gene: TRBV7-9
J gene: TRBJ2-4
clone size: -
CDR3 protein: CASSSSQGLYF
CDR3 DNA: TGTGCCAGCAGCTCCTCACAGGGGCTGTACTTC

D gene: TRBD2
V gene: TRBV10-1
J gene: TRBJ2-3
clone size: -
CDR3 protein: CASSVAGTSFTDTQYF
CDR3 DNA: TGCGCCAGCAGTGTGGCCGGGACTAGCTTCACAGATACGCAGTATTTT

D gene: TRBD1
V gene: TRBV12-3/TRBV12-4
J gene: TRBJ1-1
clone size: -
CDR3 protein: CASSRRTGAEAFF
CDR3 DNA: TGTGCCAGCAGTCGACGGACAGGGGCTGAAGCTTTCTTT

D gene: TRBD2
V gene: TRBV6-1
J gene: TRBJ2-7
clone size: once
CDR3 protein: CASSEATSGSWTYEQYF
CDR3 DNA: TGTGCCAGCAGTGAAGCCACTAGCGGGAGTTGGACCTACGAGCAGTACTTC

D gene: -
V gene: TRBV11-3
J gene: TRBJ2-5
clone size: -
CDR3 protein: CASSPTGQLGTQYF
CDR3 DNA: TGTGCCAGCAGTCCTACAGGGCAGCTAGGGACCCAGTACTTC

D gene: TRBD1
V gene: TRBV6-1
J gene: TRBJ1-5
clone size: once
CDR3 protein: CASSEGTARIQPQHF
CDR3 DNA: TGTGCCAGCAGTGAGGGGACAGCCCGGATACAGCCCCAGCATTTT

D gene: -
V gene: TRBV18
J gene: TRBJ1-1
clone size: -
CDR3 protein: CASSRAGALNTEAFF
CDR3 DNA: TGTGCCAGCTCACGGGCAGGGGCCTTGAACACTGAAGCTTTCTTT

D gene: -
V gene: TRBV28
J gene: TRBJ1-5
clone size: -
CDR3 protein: CASSLRPVDSPNQPQHF
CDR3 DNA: TGTGCCAGCAGTTTACGGCCTGTTGACAGCCCGAATCAGCCCCAGCATTTT

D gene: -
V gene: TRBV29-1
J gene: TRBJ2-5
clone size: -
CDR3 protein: CSVDRTHQETQYF
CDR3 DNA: TGCAGCGTTGACCGGACACACCAAGAGACCCAGTACTTC

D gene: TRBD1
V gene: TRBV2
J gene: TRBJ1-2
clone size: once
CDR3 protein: CASSVLAGGTYGYTF
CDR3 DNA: TGTGCCAGCAGTGTCCTAGCAGGGGGCACCTATGGCTACACCTTC

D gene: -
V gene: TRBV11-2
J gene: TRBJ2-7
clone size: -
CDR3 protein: CASSHYEQYF
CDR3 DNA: TGTGCCAGCAGTCACTACGAGCAGTACTTC

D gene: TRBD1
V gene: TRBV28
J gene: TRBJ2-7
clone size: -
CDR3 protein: CASRRLTGESSYEQYF
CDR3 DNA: TGTGCCAGCAGAAGACTCACAGGGGAGAGCTCCTACGAGCAGTACTTC

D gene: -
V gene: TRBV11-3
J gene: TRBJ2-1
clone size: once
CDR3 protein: CASSFRDEGEQFF
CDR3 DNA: TGTGCCAGCAGCTTTAGAGATGAGGGTGAGCAGTTCTTC

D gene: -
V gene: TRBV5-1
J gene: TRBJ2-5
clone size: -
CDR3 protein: CASSLGASIKETQYF
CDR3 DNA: TGCGCCAGCAGCTTGGGGGCGTCTATTAAAGAGACCCAGTACTTC

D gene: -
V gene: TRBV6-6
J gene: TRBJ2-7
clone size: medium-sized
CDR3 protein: CASSSSGRGVGEQYF
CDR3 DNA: TGTGCCAGCAGTTCCTCCGGCAGGGGGGTAGGCGAGCAGTACTTC

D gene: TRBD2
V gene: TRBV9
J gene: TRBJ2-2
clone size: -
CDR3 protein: CATSTRGGNTGELFF
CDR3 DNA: TGTGCCACCTCCACCCGCGGGGGGAACACCGGGGAGCTGTTTTTT

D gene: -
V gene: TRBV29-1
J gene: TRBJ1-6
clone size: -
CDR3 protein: CSVTYGYNSPLHF
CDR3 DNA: TGCAGCGTTACATACGGGTATAATTCACCCCTCCACTTT

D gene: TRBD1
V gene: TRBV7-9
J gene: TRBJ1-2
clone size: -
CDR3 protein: CASSRDRGSRYGYTF
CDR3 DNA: TGTGCCAGCAGCCGAGACAGGGGATCACGATATGGCTACACCTTC

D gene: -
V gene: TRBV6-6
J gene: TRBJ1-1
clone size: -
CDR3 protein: CASSYRQNTEAFF
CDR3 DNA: TGTGCCAGCAGTTATCGACAGAACACTGAAGCTTTCTTT

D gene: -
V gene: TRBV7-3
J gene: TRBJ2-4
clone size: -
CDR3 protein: CASSLGPSDIQYF
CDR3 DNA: TGTGCCAGCAGCTTAGGCCCCTCTGACATTCAGTACTTC

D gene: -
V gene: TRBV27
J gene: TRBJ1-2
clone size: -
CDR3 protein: CASSTDINYGYTF
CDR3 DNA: TGTGCCAGCAGCACGGACATTAACTATGGCTACACCTTC

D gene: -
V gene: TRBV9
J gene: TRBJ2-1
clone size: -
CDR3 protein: CASSVVGSSYNEQFF
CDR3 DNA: TGTGCCAGCAGCGTAGTCGGGAGCTCCTACAATGAGCAGTTCTTC

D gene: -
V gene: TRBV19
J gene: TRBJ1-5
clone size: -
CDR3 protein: CASSIDFKENQPQHF
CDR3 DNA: TGTGCCAGTAGTATAGATTTTAAAGAGAATCAGCCCCAGCATTTT

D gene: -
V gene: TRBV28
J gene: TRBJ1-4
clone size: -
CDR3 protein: CASSFRATNEKLFF
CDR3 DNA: TGTGCCAGCAGTTTTCGTGCAACTAATGAAAAACTGTTTTTT

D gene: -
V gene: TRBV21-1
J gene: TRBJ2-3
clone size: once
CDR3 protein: CASTGTSGSALGTDTQYF
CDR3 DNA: TGTGCCAGCACGGGGACTAGCGGGAGTGCCCTTGGCACAGATACGCAGTATTTT

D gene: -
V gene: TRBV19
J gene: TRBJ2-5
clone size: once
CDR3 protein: CASSRPGIGETQYF
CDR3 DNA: TGTGCCAGTAGTAGACCCGGGATTGGAGAGACCCAGTACTTC

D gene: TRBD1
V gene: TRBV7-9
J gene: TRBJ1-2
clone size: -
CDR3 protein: CASSPTDRAYGYTF
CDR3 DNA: TGTGCCAGCAGCCCAACGGACAGGGCCTATGGCTACACCTTC

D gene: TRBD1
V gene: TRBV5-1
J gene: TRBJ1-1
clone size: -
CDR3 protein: CASGGTVSDSFF
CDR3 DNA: TGCGCCAGCGGGGGGACAGTTTCTGATTCTTTCTTT

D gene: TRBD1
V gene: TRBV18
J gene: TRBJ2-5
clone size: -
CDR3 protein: CASSPGQDQETQYF
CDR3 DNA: TGTGCCAGCTCACCGGGACAGGACCAAGAGACCCAGTACTTC